This paragraph covers one T cell receptor beta chain sequence. These data come from a study of blood T cell repertoires in COVID-19. Study in general: Samples taken during acute and convalescent COVID-19 were collected in the United States, Italy and Spain.

Source study methods: Estimated nucleated cell counts came from reference gene primer amplification. TCRdb's table, derived via immunoSEQ multiplex PCR, lists solely in-frame clones and lacks some. That table is the source of V, J and clone size, and D and trimming were worked out from the DNA. The sample consists of 200,000 to 300,000 clones, roughly 86% of them appearing once. The CDR3 totals 14 residues. Germline V CDR1 and CDR2: MDHEN, SYDVKM. V lost 7 bases to trimming and J lost 6 bases, with 16 bases between them. This sequence joins TRBV28 and TRBJ2-4; perhaps TRBD2 as D (6 bases). This receptor was identified in a man in his forties who had recovered from COVID-19. Specimen: peripheral blood. The CDR3 protein is CASTPGRAVNIQYF. Here the CDR3 DNA reads TGTGCCAGCACCCCCGGGAGAGCGGTAAACATTCAGTACTTC.